Listed below are T cell receptor beta chains from one sample, sequenced in a study of blood T cell repertoires in COVID-19. Assay: immunoSEQ multiplex PCR; the TCRdb copy retains only in-frame clones and omits some. The repertoire has 200,000 to 300,000 clones, around 87% of them found once; the top ten carry about 5.2%. Sequenced material: peripheral blood. Receptors were obtained from a woman between 55 and 75 years old with COVID-19, enrolled during active disease. The CDR3 runs from the conserved cysteine through the conserved F or W. The order of the fields is clone size, V gene, D gene, J gene, CDR3 protein, CDR3 DNA. A D gene is named only where the DNA matches it firmly. Where a row states a size, it is once, few, many or the class of an expanded clone; other rows omit it.

.	TRBV7-9	TRBD2	TRBJ2-7	CASSITSGRAKEQYF	TGTGCCAGCAGCATAACTAGCGGGAGGGCTAAAGAGCAGTACTTC
few	TRBV3-1/TRBV3-2	TRBD1	TRBJ1-1	CASSQDRGLTEAFF	TGTGCCAGCAGCCAGGACAGGGGGCTCACTGAAGCTTTCTTT
.	TRBV18	TRBD2	TRBJ2-5	CASSLRQREGQETQYF	TGTGCCAGCTCACTCCGGCAGCGGGAGGGCCAAGAGACCCAGTACTTC
.	TRBV7-3	TRBD2	TRBJ2-3	CASSVTSGSDTQYF	TGTGCCAGCAGCGTGACTAGCGGGTCAGATACGCAGTATTTT
.	TRBV10-1	TRBD2	TRBJ2-3	CASSDPGGASGSPRTDTQYF	TGCGCCAGCAGTGACCCAGGTGGGGCTAGCGGGAGCCCTCGCACAGATACGCAGTATTTT
once	TRBV7-3	TRBD1	TRBJ2-2	CASSLTGTGAINTGELFF	TGTGCCAGCAGCTTAACAGGGACAGGGGCCATAAACACCGGGGAGCTGTTTTTT
.	TRBV25-1	.	TRBJ2-3	CASSQQATDTQYF	TGTGCCAGCAGCCAACAGGCCACAGATACGCAGTATTTT
.	TRBV6-1	.	TRBJ2-1	CASSGTARSSYNEQFF	TGTGCCAGCAGTGGGACAGCCAGATCCTCCTACAATGAGCAGTTCTTC
.	TRBV6-2/TRBV6-3	TRBD2	TRBJ2-1	CASSSRLAGPYNEQFF	TGTGCCAGCAGTTCGAGACTAGCGGGACCCTACAATGAGCAGTTCTTC
once	TRBV29-1	.	TRBJ2-3	CSWAGGDTQYF	TGCAGCTGGGCAGGCGGGGATACGCAGTATTTT
.	TRBV7-2	.	TRBJ1-2	CASSFGDRRGYGYTF	TGTGCCAGCAGCTTTGGGGACCGGCGGGGCTATGGCTACACCTTC
.	TRBV7-2	.	TRBJ2-7	CASSRDSVSYEQYF	TGTGCCAGCAGCCGGGACTCCGTCTCCTACGAGCAGTACTTC
.	TRBV15	.	TRBJ1-1	CATSDRGQTTEAFF	TGTGCCACCAGCGACCGTGGACAGACCACTGAAGCTTTCTTT
.	TRBV10-3	TRBD2	TRBJ2-3	CAISELAATDTQYF	TGTGCCATCAGTGAGCTAGCGGCCACAGATACGCAGTATTTT
.	TRBV25-1	.	TRBJ1-1	CASTDRFTEAFF	TGTGCCAGCACCGACAGGTTCACTGAAGCTTTCTTT
.	TRBV5-4	.	TRBJ1-6	CASSLVGFPVGAPLHF	TGTGCCAGCAGCTTGGTCGGGTTCCCAGTGGGAGCACCCCTCCACTTT
once	TRBV27	.	TRBJ1-2	CASSFAPGGRNYGYTF	TGTGCCAGCAGCTTCGCCCCGGGAGGGAGGAACTATGGCTACACCTTC
.	TRBV10-1	.	TRBJ1-1	CAQVGHQITEAFF	TGCGCGCAAGTGGGCCACCAGATCACTGAAGCTTTCTTT
once	TRBV9	TRBD1	TRBJ1-1	CASSRAGQGAVNTEAFF	TGTGCCAGCAGCCGGGCCGGACAGGGGGCCGTGAACACTGAAGCTTTCTTT
few	TRBV7-9	.	TRBJ2-7	CASSAYSYEQYF	TGTGCCAGCAGCGCGTACTCCTACGAGCAGTACTTC
.	TRBV25-1	.	TRBJ1-2	CASSELGRSYGYTF	TGTGCCAGCAGTGAACTCGGTCGATCTTATGGCTACACCTTC
.	TRBV12-3/TRBV12-4	TRBD1	TRBJ2-5	CASNPTGGETQYF	TGTGCCAGCAACCCGACAGGGGGGGAGACCCAGTACTTC
.	TRBV5-1	.	TRBJ2-7	CASSLAKGGNLRYEQYF	TGCGCCAGCAGCTTGGCCAAAGGCGGGAACCTACGGTACGAGCAGTACTTC
.	TRBV9	TRBD1	TRBJ2-2	CASSEGTAYTGELFF	TGTGCCAGCAGCGAAGGGACAGCTTACACCGGGGAGCTGTTTTTT
.	TRBV30	TRBD1	TRBJ2-3	CAWTMDRSGTDTQYF	TGTGCCTGGACCATGGACAGGTCGGGCACAGATACGCAGTATTTT
few	TRBV19	.	TRBJ1-3	CASSPDQGSGNTIYF	TGTGCCAGTAGTCCAGACCAGGGGTCGGGAAACACCATATATTTT
once	TRBV6-2/TRBV6-3	TRBD2	TRBJ2-3	CASSPMSGRAGVTQYF	TGTGCCAGCAGCCCCATGAGCGGGAGGGCCGGAGTTACGCAGTATTTT
.	TRBV5-1	TRBD1	TRBJ2-1	CASSPGQIYNEQFF	TGCGCCAGCAGCCCGGGACAGATCTACAATGAGCAGTTCTTC
.	TRBV7-8	TRBD2	TRBJ2-5	CASSSGGGTQETQYF	TGTGCCAGCAGCTCCGGGGGGGGGACTCAAGAGACCCAGTACTTC
.	TRBV19	.	TRBJ2-7	CASSTTGSEEQYF	TGTGCCAGTAGTACTACAGGGTCCGAGGAGCAGTACTTC
.	TRBV27	.	TRBJ1-5	CASSPWGGASPQPQHF	TGTGCCAGCAGTCCCTGGGGGGGGGCGTCCCCACAGCCCCAGCATTTT
.	TRBV4-3	TRBD1	TRBJ2-1	CASSQERTRDRGRNEQFF	TGCGCCAGCAGCCAAGAGCGCACCCGGGACAGGGGTAGAAATGAGCAGTTCTTC
.	TRBV6-5	TRBD1	TRBJ1-6	CASTRDRNSPLHF	TGTGCCAGCACTCGGGACAGGAATTCACCCCTCCACTTT
.	TRBV7-8	TRBD1	TRBJ1-5	CASSLYFRQGDRQPQHF	TGTGCCAGCAGCTTATACTTCAGACAGGGAGATAGGCAGCCCCAGCATTTT
.	TRBV6-2/TRBV6-3	.	TRBJ2-1	CASSPAVQSSSYNEQFF	TGTGCCAGCAGCCCCGCCGTGCAATCTAGCTCCTACAATGAGCAGTTCTTC
.	TRBV6-6	.	TRBJ2-7	CASSYPTQGSYEQYF	TGTGCCAGCAGTTACCCGACGCAGGGCTCTTACGAGCAGTACTTC
once	TRBV7-6	TRBD2	TRBJ2-1	CASSPIAGGTYNEQFF	TGTGCCAGCAGTCCGATAGCGGGAGGGACCTACAATGAGCAGTTCTTC
.	TRBV28	TRBD1	TRBJ1-1	CASIERRGLNTEAFF	TGTGCCAGCATCGAACGCAGGGGGCTGAACACTGAAGCTTTCTTT
.	TRBV6-1	.	TRBJ2-4	CASSAYFAGAGNIQYF	TGTGCCAGCAGTGCCTATTTTGCGGGGGCGGGAAACATTCAGTACTTC
.	TRBV19	.	TRBJ1-4	CASSTKRRGIGEKLFF	TGTGCCAGTAGCACTAAGAGGCGGGGGATAGGAGAAAAACTGTTTTTT
.	TRBV6-6	.	TRBJ2-5	CASSYSDSQETQYF	TGTGCCAGCAGTTACTCGGACAGCCAAGAGACCCAGTACTTC
.	TRBV30	.	TRBJ2-7	CAWTGAYEQYF	TGTGCCTGGACGGGGGCCTACGAGCAGTACTTC
few	TRBV10-1	.	TRBJ2-3	CASSDVKGDTQYF	TGCGCCAGCAGTGATGTTAAGGGGGATACGCAGTATTTT
.	TRBV15	TRBD1	TRBJ1-2	CATSNTDRGPYGYTF	TGTGCCACCAGCAACACGGACAGGGGGCCCTATGGCTACACCTTC
once	TRBV4-2	TRBD2	TRBJ2-7	CASSQDHSGRGEQYF	TGTGCCAGCAGCCAGGACCACAGCGGGAGGGGCGAGCAGTACTTC
.	TRBV6-5	TRBD1	TRBJ1-1	CASSRQGLERAEAFF	TGTGCCAGCAGTCGACAGGGCTTGGAGAGGGCTGAAGCTTTCTTT
.	TRBV6-5	.	TRBJ1-5	CASSYTVNSNQPQHF	TGTGCCAGCAGTTACACAGTAAATAGCAATCAGCCCCAGCATTTT
few	TRBV7-2	TRBD2	TRBJ2-3	CASSDTEAGGPFMDTQYF	TGTGCCAGCAGCGACACGGAAGCGGGAGGGCCTTTCATGGATACGCAGTATTTT
.	TRBV14	.	TRBJ2-7	CASSQWGVPHEQYF	TGTGCCAGCAGCCAATGGGGGGTTCCCCACGAGCAGTACTTC
.	TRBV6-2/TRBV6-3	.	TRBJ1-5	CASSQKTGQHF	TGTGCCAGCAGCCAGAAGACAGGACAGCATTTT
.	TRBV6-2/TRBV6-3	.	TRBJ2-1	CASSRSRVNEQFF	TGTGCCAGCAGCAGGAGCAGGGTCAATGAGCAGTTCTTC
.	TRBV7-2	TRBD1	TRBJ1-5	CASSPGQISNQPQHF	TGTGCCAGCAGCCCGGGACAGATTAGCAATCAGCCCCAGCATTTT
.	TRBV30	TRBD1	TRBJ1-2	CAWSKPGQGAYGYTF	TGTGCCTGGAGTAAACCGGGACAGGGGGCCTATGGCTACACCTTC
once	TRBV30	.	TRBJ1-5	CAWSPRGGLGDQPQHF	TGTGCCTGGAGTCCTCGGGGGGGGCTCGGGGATCAGCCCCAGCATTTT
.	TRBV9	.	TRBJ2-1	CASSPRGKLKTYNEQFF	TGTGCCAGCAGCCCGCGAGGGAAGCTGAAGACCTACAATGAGCAGTTCTTC
.	TRBV5-8	TRBD1	TRBJ2-1	CASSFQGAVEQFF	TGTGCCAGCAGCTTCCAGGGGGCTGTGGAGCAGTTCTTC
few	TRBV21-1	.	TRBJ1-5	CASSEGDSSNQPQHF	TGTGCCAGCAGCGAAGGGGACAGTAGCAATCAGCCCCAGCATTTT
.	TRBV7-2	.	TRBJ2-1	CASSLVGTGYNEQFF	TGTGCCAGCAGCTTAGTCGGGACTGGGTACAATGAGCAGTTCTTC